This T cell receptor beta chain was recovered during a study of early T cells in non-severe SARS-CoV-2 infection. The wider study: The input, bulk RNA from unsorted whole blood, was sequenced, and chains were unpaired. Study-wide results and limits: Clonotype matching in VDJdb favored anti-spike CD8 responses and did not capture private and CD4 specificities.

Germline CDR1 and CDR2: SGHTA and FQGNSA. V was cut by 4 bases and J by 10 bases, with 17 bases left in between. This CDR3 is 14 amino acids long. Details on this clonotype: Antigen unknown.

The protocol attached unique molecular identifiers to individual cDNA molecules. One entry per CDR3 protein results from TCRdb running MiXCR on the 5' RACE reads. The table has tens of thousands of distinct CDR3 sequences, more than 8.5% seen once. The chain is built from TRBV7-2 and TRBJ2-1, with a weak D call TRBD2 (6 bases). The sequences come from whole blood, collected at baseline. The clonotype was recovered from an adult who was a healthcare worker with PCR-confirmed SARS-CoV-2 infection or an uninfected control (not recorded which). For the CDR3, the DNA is TGTGCCAGCAGCTCCACTACCCAAGGGAGGGAGCAGTTCTTC. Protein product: CASSSTTQGREQFF.